This T cell receptor beta chain originates from a study of T cells after yellow fever vaccination. Overall study findings and caveats: The secondary response peaked faster, at day 5 versus 15, but was weaker. The presence of abundant clonotypes contaminating from the bulk population was possible in FACS-sorted repertoires.

The sample holds a few counts of this clonotype. Its matching antigen is unknown. The CDR3 extends over 12 amino acids. CDR1 is DFQATT, CDR2 SNEGSKA, per germline (reference sequence). Trimming took 6 bases from V and 6 from J, leaving 14 bases between them. MiXCR was run by TCRdb on the 5' RACE reads, yielding one entry per CDR3 protein. This table has hundreds of thousands of distinct CDR3 sequences, approximately 13% appearing once. The TCR sequence derives from a man aged 25-40 years who received the YFV17D yellow fever vaccine. The input for sequencing was PBMCs, taken on the day of the yellow fever booster vaccination. This rearrangement joins TRBV20-1 to TRBJ1-1; weak D call: TRBD1 (5 bases). CDR3 sequence (DNA): TGCAGTGCAGCCCTAGGGGAGGCTGAAGCTTTCTTT. Translation gives CSAALGEAEAFF.